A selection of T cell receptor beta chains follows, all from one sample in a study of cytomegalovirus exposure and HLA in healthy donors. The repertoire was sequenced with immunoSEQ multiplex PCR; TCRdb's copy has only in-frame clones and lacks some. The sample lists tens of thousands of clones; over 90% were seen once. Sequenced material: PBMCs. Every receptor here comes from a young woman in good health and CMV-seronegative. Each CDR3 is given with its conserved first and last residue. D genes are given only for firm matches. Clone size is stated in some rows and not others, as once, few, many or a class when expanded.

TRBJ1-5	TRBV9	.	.	CASSVGPGSNQPQHF	TGTGCCAGCAGCGTAGGCCCAGGGAGCAATCAGCCCCAGCATTTT
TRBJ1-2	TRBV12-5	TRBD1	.	CASGPGDREIYGYTF	TGTGCTAGTGGCCCAGGGGACAGGGAAATCTATGGCTACACCTTC
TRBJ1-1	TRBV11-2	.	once	CASSLGEGRGQTEAFF	TGTGCCAGCAGCTTAGGGGAAGGGCGGGGGCAAACTGAAGCTTTCTTT
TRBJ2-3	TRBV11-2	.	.	CASSYRTDTQYF	TGTGCCAGCAGCTACCGGACAGATACGCAGTATTTT
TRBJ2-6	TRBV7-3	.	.	CASSLSSGANVLTF	TGTGCCAGCAGCCTTAGCTCTGGGGCCAACGTCCTGACTTTC
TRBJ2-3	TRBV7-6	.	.	CASSLSGQGSTDTQYF	TGTGCCAGCAGCTTAAGTGGTCAGGGGTCCACAGATACGCAGTATTTT
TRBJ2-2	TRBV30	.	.	CAWSVWGGPTGELFF	TGTGCCTGGAGTGTATGGGGGGGGCCAACCGGGGAGCTGTTTTTT
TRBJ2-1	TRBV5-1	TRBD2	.	CASSGGDGTSPRSYNEQFF	TGCGCCAGCAGCGGTGGGGATGGGACTAGCCCCCGTTCCTACAATGAGCAGTTCTTC
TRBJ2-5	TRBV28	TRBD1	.	CASSSIGDRVGTQYF	TGTGCCAGCAGTTCAATCGGGGACAGGGTTGGGACCCAGTACTTC
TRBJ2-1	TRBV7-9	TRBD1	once	CASSRGQAPGNEQFF	TGTGCCAGCAGCCGGGGACAGGCCCCGGGCAATGAGCAGTTCTTC
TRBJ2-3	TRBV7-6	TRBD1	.	CASSHRDRITDTQYF	TGTGCCAGCAGCCATCGGGACAGGATTACAGATACGCAGTATTTT
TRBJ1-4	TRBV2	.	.	CASSEEDRPSFDEKLFF	TGTGCCAGCAGTGAGGAGGACAGACCTAGCTTTGATGAAAAACTGTTTTTT
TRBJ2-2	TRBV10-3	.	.	CAIRATGELFF	TGTGCCATCAGGGCCACCGGGGAGCTGTTTTTT
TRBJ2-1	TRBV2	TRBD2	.	CARGVGTGLAGVNEQFF	TGTGCCAGAGGGGTAGGCACGGGACTAGCGGGAGTCAATGAGCAGTTCTTC
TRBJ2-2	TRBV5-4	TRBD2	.	CASSLARLAGGRTGELFF	TGTGCCAGCAGCTTGGCCCGACTAGCGGGAGGTCGAACCGGGGAGCTGTTTTTT
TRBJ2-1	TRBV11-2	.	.	CASSFWRGVINEQFF	TGTGCCAGCAGCTTTTGGCGGGGTGTCATTAATGAGCAGTTCTTC
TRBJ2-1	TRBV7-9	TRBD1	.	CASSQGAGLLFF	TGTGCCAGCAGCCAGGGGGCCGGCCTATTGTTCTTC
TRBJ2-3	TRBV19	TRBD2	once	CASSPLAGDKYF	TGTGCCAGTAGCCCCCTAGCGGGGGACAAGTATTTT
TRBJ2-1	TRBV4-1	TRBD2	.	CASSQGLAEQFF	TGCGCCAGCAGCCAAGGACTAGCGGAGCAGTTCTTC
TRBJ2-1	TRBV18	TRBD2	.	CASSPGLEGINEQFF	TGTGCCAGCTCACCGGGACTAGAGGGCATCAATGAGCAGTTCTTC
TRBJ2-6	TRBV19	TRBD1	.	CASRTRDSGANVLTF	TGTGCCAGTAGGACCCGGGACAGTGGGGCCAACGTCCTGACTTTC
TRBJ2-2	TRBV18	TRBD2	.	CASSPIRGGNTGELFF	TGTGCCAGCTCACCTATCCGCGGGGGGAACACCGGGGAGCTGTTTTTT
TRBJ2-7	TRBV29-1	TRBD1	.	CSVETGGSYEQYF	TGCAGCGTTGAAACAGGGGGTTCCTACGAGCAGTACTTC
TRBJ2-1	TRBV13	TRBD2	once	CASSLGPRNALAGGPHNEQFF	TGTGCCAGCAGCTTAGGCCCCAGGAATGCACTAGCGGGGGGCCCCCACAATGAGCAGTTCTTC
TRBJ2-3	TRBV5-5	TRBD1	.	CASTHRWIRDRDTDTQYF	TGTGCCAGCACCCACCGATGGATTCGGGACAGGGACACAGATACGCAGTATTTT
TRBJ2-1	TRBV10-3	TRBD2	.	CAISERGVYNEQFF	TGTGCCATCAGTGAGCGGGGGGTATACAATGAGCAGTTCTTC
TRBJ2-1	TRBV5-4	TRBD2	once	CASSLGPSGAPANEQFF	TGTGCCAGCAGCTTGGGCCCTAGCGGGGCCCCTGCCAATGAGCAGTTCTTC
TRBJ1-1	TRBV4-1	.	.	CASSQLGGRVSEAFF	TGCGCCAGCAGCCAACTGGGGGGGCGGGTTTCTGAAGCTTTCTTT
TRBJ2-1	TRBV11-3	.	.	CASSRGTSYNEQFF	TGTGCCAGCAGCCGGGGGACCTCCTACAATGAGCAGTTCTTC
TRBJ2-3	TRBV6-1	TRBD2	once	CASNGGSGIPYTQYF	TGTGCCAGCAATGGGGGTAGCGGGATCCCTTATACGCAGTATTTT
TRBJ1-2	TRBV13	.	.	CASSDRSYGYTF	TGTGCCAGCAGCGACAGGTCCTATGGCTACACCTTC
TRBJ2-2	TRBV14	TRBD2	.	CASSRRGLAVTNTGELFF	TGTGCCAGCAGCCGACGAGGACTAGCGGTTACTAACACCGGGGAGCTGTTTTTT